Listed below are T cell receptor beta chains from one sample, sequenced in a study of T cell responses to AZD1222 COVID-19 vaccine. TCRdb's table, derived via immunoSEQ multiplex PCR, lists solely in-frame clones and lacks some. Here the sample spans around 260,000 clones, approximately 93% being singletons. This material consisted of peripheral blood, taken on day 0 of AZD1222 vaccination. The receptors derive from an adult in good health. Each CDR3 is given without its conserved first and last residue. Each record gives: CDR3 protein, V gene, CDR3 length.

CDR3: ASGDRGYEQY
V: TRBV19
length: 10

CDR3: ASSQDHTGRDGYT
V: TRBV4-1
length: 13

CDR3: ASSQDMGQVGLAAGDTQY
V: TRBV4-3
length: 18

CDR3: ASSIRGQPQH
V: TRBV6-5
length: 10

CDR3: ASSESRYNEQF
V: TRBV27
length: 11

CDR3: AGGDAEPQH
V: TRBV2
length: 9

CDR3: ASSEALETQY
V: TRBV6-1
length: 10

CDR3: ASSTGTGPLIEQY
V: TRBV5-1
length: 13

CDR3: ASSEPRGGGEQY
V: TRBV6-1
length: 12

CDR3: ASSVAGTGGNSPLH
V: TRBV25-1
length: 14